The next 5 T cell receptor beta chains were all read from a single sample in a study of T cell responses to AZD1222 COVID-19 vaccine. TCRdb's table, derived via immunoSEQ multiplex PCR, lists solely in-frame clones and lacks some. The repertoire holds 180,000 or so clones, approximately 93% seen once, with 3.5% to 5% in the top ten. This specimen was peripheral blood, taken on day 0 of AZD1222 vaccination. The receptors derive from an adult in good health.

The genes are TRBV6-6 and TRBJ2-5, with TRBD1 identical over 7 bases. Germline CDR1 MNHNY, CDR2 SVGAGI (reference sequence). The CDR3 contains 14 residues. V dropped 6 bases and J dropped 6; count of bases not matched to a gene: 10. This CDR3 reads CASSHRQGRKTQYF. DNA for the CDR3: TGTGCCAGCAGCCATAGACAGGGTAGGAAGACCCAGTACTTC.

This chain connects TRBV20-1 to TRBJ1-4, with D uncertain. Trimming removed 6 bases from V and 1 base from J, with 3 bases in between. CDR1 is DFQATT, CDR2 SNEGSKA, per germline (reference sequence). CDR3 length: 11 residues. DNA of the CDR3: TGCAGTGCGGTAACTAATGAAAAACTGTTTTTT. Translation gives CSAVTNEKLFF.

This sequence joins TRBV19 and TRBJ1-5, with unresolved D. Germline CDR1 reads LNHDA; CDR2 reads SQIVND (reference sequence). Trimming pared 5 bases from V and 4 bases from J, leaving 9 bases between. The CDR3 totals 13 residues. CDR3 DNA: TGTGCCAGTAGTTTAGGACTTAATCAGCCCCAGCATTTT. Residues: CASSLGLNQPQHF.

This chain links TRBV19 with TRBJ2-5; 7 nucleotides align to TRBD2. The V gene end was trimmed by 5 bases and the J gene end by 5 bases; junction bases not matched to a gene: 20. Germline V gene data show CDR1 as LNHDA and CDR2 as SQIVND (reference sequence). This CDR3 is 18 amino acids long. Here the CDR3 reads CASSPRRGGVKIQETQYF. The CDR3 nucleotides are TGTGCCAGTAGTCCCAGGCGTGGGGGGGTTAAGATTCAGGAGACCCAGTACTTC.

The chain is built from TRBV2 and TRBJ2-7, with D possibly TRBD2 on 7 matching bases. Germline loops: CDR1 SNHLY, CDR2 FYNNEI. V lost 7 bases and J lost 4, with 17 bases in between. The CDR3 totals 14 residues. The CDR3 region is CASKGGGTTYEQYF. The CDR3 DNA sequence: TGTGCCAGCAAGGGGGGGGGCACCACATACGAGCAGTACTTC.